This T cell receptor (beta chain) was obtained from a study of T cell responses to AZD1222 COVID-19 vaccine. General study results and limits: Donors were largely white British and mainly female; clonal diversity was possibly underestimated. Spike-wide vaccine-associated CD4 TCRs dominated at 160-218 and 743-854.

Germline V gene data show CDR1 as MDHEN and CDR2 as SYDVKM. This CDR3 is 15 amino acids long. In regard to this clone: The antigen remains undetermined. The junction departs from germline at one end; a sequencing error may be responsible.

The assay was immunoSEQ multiplex PCR, and TCRdb's table has in-frame clones only and misses some. The sample holds 100,000 or so clones, about nine tenths seen once. The V and J genes are TRBV28 and TRBJ1-1; D is undetermined. The TCR comes from an adult in good health. Here the sequenced sample was peripheral blood, taken on day 0 of AZD1222 vaccination. CDR3 protein: CASRLSGLGQTEAFF. The CDR3 DNA reads as TGTGCCAGCAGGTTATCGGGCTTGGGTCAGACTGAAGCTTTCTTT.